This is a list of T cell receptor beta chains from one sample in a study of cytomegalovirus exposure and HLA in healthy donors. Measured with immunoSEQ multiplex PCR; TCRdb has only the in-frame clones, and not every one. Among approximately 220,000 clones listed, approximately 80% were seen once. Sequenced material: PBMCs. The receptors shown here come from a young woman in good health and CMV-seropositive. The CDR3 runs from the conserved cysteine through the conserved F or W.

J gene: TRBJ2-2; V gene: TRBV13; CDR3 protein: CASSPKDVLGGELFF
J gene: TRBJ1-3; V gene: TRBV9; CDR3 protein: CASSLRDTSGNTIYF
J gene: TRBJ1-2; V gene: TRBV2; CDR3 protein: CASKGGTSDYGYTF
J gene: TRBJ2-2; V gene: TRBV28; CDR3 protein: CASSLAPLESGELFF
J gene: TRBJ2-2; V gene: TRBV4-2; CDR3 protein: CASSQELRETGELFF
J gene: TRBJ2-5; V gene: TRBV4-1; CDR3 protein: CASSPRPQETQYF
J gene: TRBJ1-2; V gene: TRBV28; CDR3 protein: CASSSIGSAGNYGYTF
J gene: TRBJ2-2; V gene: TRBV27; CDR3 protein: CASSLFTGTSGTGELFF
J gene: TRBJ2-6; V gene: TRBV11-2; CDR3 protein: CASSPGGSTIHPGANVLTF
J gene: TRBJ2-7; V gene: TRBV5-1; CDR3 protein: CASSSGAGTAYEQYF
J gene: TRBJ1-2; V gene: TRBV19; CDR3 protein: CASSTWTGDGYTF
J gene: TRBJ1-4; V gene: TRBV19; CDR3 protein: CASSIGAGKLFF
J gene: TRBJ2-2; V gene: TRBV10-1; CDR3 protein: CASSALAGGSGELFF
J gene: TRBJ1-5; V gene: TRBV28; CDR3 protein: CASSLSYRAYSNQPQHF
J gene: TRBJ1-2; V gene: TRBV28; CDR3 protein: CASSAGQRYGYTF
J gene: TRBJ1-2; V gene: TRBV5-4; CDR3 protein: CASSLVVGQNYGYTF
J gene: TRBJ1-4; V gene: TRBV28; CDR3 protein: CASSSDGEGPEKLFF
J gene: TRBJ2-6; V gene: TRBV19; CDR3 protein: CASQLRGAGANVLTF
J gene: TRBJ2-7; V gene: TRBV2; CDR3 protein: CASRRGGGYNEQYF
J gene: TRBJ2-7; V gene: TRBV5-6; CDR3 protein: CASSFGRSSYEQYF
J gene: TRBJ2-7; V gene: TRBV19; CDR3 protein: CASSIDRERNEQYF
J gene: TRBJ2-3; V gene: TRBV14; CDR3 protein: CASSQARAGRTDTQYF
J gene: TRBJ1-2; V gene: TRBV5-4; CDR3 protein: CASSLAEEGYTF
J gene: TRBJ2-1; V gene: TRBV7-6; CDR3 protein: CASSFRRAGSYNEQFF
J gene: TRBJ2-7; V gene: TRBV5-1; CDR3 protein: CASSSGTGGREQYF
J gene: TRBJ2-5; V gene: TRBV30; CDR3 protein: CAWSPHRGGQETQYF
J gene: TRBJ2-7; V gene: TRBV5-4; CDR3 protein: CASSPTRSYEQYF
J gene: TRBJ2-7; V gene: TRBV29-1; CDR3 protein: CSVEKVKGSYEQYF
J gene: TRBJ1-1; V gene: TRBV2; CDR3 protein: CASTGEQGTEAFF
J gene: TRBJ2-1; V gene: TRBV9; CDR3 protein: CASSAPQWGLNNEQFF
J gene: TRBJ1-2; V gene: TRBV5-1; CDR3 protein: CASSLVDPRVGTGYGYTF
J gene: TRBJ1-4; V gene: TRBV29-1; CDR3 protein: CSFLDGPGTGYEKLFF
J gene: TRBJ2-7; V gene: TRBV15; CDR3 protein: CATSRAGTVAFYEQYF
J gene: TRBJ2-7; V gene: TRBV5-1; CDR3 protein: CASSPWTASYEQYF
J gene: TRBJ2-7; V gene: TRBV27; CDR3 protein: CASRTDRGISYEQYF
J gene: TRBJ2-7; V gene: TRBV13; CDR3 protein: CASSPRTGPYEQYF
J gene: TRBJ1-2; V gene: TRBV18; CDR3 protein: CASSPTENYGYTF
J gene: TRBJ2-7; V gene: TRBV6-5; CDR3 protein: CASSRPAAWDEQYF
J gene: TRBJ1-1; V gene: TRBV5-1; CDR3 protein: CASSFTSGDTEAFF
J gene: TRBJ2-1; V gene: TRBV5-1; CDR3 protein: CASSSVGQVVEQFF
J gene: TRBJ2-7; V gene: TRBV4-2; CDR3 protein: CASSQDGGAREQYF
J gene: TRBJ1-1; V gene: TRBV29-1; CDR3 protein: CSVTGGPPFNTEAFF
J gene: TRBJ2-7; V gene: TRBV7-2; CDR3 protein: CASSQLWGTAYEQYF
J gene: TRBJ1-2; V gene: TRBV5-5; CDR3 protein: CASSLGAYGYTF
J gene: TRBJ2-3; V gene: TRBV7-9; CDR3 protein: CASSFSQSSVRTDTQYF
J gene: TRBJ1-1; V gene: TRBV5-1; CDR3 protein: CASSLSGGGTEAFF
J gene: TRBJ2-7; V gene: TRBV5-1; CDR3 protein: CASSSGGAGGYEQYF
J gene: TRBJ2-1; V gene: TRBV10-3; CDR3 protein: CAIAEGLAGGVEQFF
J gene: TRBJ2-4; V gene: TRBV30; CDR3 protein: CAWSATGKVKNIQYF
J gene: TRBJ2-5; V gene: TRBV5-1; CDR3 protein: CASSLARLVGETQYF
J gene: TRBJ2-5; V gene: TRBV7-6; CDR3 protein: CASSSGLAGGGVLETQYF
J gene: TRBJ2-7; V gene: TRBV27; CDR3 protein: CASWSEAQKPYEQYF
J gene: TRBJ2-7; V gene: TRBV2; CDR3 protein: CASSESGPSSYEQYF
J gene: TRBJ1-2; V gene: TRBV5-1; CDR3 protein: CASSLADSNYGYTF